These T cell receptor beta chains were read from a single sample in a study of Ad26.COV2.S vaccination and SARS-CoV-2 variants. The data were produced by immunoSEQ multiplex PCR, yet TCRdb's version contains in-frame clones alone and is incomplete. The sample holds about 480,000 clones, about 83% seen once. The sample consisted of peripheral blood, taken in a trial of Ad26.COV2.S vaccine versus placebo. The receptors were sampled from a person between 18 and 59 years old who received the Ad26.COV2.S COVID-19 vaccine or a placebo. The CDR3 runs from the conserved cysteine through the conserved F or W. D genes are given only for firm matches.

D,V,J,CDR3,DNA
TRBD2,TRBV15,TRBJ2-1,CATSLMILAGGDEQFF,TGTGCCACCAGCTTAATGATACTAGCGGGAGGGGATGAGCAGTTCTTC
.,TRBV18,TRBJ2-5,CASSPGGAPQYF,TGTGCCAGCTCACCGGGCGGGGCCCCCCAATACTTC
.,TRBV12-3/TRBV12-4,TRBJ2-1,CASSPKTEEQFF,TGTGCCAGCAGTCCTAAGACGGAGGAGCAGTTCTTC
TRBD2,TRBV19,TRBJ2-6,CASMIFAGGSGANVLTF,TGTGCCAGTATGATCTTTGCGGGAGGCTCTGGGGCCAACGTCCTGACTTTC
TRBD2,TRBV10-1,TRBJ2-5,CASSGSSGRAAETQYF,TGCGCCAGCAGTGGATCTAGCGGGAGGGCAGCGGAGACCCAGTACTTC
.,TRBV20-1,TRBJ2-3,CSAGRGDTQYF,TGCAGTGCTGGGAGAGGGGATACGCAGTATTTT
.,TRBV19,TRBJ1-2,CASSNSGEYGYTF,TGTGCCAGTAGTAACTCAGGGGAATATGGCTACACCTTC
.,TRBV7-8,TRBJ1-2,CASSPRTDNYGYTF,TGTGCCAGCAGCCCCCGGACAGACAACTATGGCTACACCTTC
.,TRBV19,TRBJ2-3,CASSIIGGVGDTQYF,TGTGCCAGTAGTATAATCGGGGGAGTGGGAGATACGCAGTATTTT
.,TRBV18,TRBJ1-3,CASSPRGSGNTIYF,TGTGCCAGCTCACCACGGGGCTCTGGAAACACCATATATTTT
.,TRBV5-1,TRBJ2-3,CASSGEAQYF,TGCGCCAGCAGTGGCGAGGCGCAGTATTTT
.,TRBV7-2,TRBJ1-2,CASSYVPVTNYGYTF,TGTGCCAGCAGCTACGTACCAGTTACTAACTATGGCTACACCTTC
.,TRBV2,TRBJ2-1,CASTFLGEQFF,TGTGCCAGCACCTTCTTGGGTGAGCAGTTCTTC
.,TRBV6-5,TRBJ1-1,CASSYSRGNTEAFF,TGTGCCAGCAGTTACTCGAGGGGGAACACTGAAGCTTTCTTT
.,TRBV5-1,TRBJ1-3,CASSLVGEINTIYF,TGCGCCAGCAGCTTGGTGGGGGAAATCAACACCATATATTTT
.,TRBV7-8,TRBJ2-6,CASSFSARASVLTF,TGTGCCAGCAGCTTCTCCGCCCGGGCCTCCGTCCTGACTTTC